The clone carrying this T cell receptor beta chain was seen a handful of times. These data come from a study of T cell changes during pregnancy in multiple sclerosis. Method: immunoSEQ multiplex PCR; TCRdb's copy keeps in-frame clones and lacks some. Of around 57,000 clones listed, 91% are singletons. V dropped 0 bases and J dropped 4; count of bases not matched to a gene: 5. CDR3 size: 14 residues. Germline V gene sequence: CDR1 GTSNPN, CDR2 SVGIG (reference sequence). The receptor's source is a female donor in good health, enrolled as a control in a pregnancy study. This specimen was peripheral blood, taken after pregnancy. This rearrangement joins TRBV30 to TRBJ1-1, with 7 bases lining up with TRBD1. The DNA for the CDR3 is TGTGCCTGGAGTGTATTCGGACAGGTCACTGAAGCTTTCTTT. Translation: CAWSVFGQVTEAFF.